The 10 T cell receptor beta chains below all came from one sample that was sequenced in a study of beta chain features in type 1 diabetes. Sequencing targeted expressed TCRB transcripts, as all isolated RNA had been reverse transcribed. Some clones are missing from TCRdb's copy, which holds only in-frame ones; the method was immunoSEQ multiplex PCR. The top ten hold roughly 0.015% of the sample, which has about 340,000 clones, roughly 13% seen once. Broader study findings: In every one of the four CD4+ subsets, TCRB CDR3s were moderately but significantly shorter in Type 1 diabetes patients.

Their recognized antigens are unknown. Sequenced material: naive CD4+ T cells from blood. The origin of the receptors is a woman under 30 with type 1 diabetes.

The CDR3 reads CASSLNTGGRSGNGYTF. The CDR3 DNA sequence: TGTGCCAGCAGCTTAAATACAGGGGGCCGGTCCGGGAATGGCTACACCTTC. The chain joins TRBV11-2 to TRBJ1-2; 9 bases match TRBD1. Per germline, CDR1 SGHAT and CDR2 FQNNGV. This CDR3 has 17 residues. With V trimmed by 2 bases and J by 6 bases, 13 bases remained unmatched.

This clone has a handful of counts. CDR3 DNA sequence: TGTGCCTGGAGTGTACGGGGGGGCCCGACCCAGTACTTC. Its translation is CAWSVRGGPTQYF. The rearrangement uses TRBV30 and TRBJ2-5, with 8 bases lining up with TRBD2. This CDR3 spans 13 amino acids. J lost 7 bases, V lost 0 bases, and 4 bases had no gene match. Germline CDR1 reads GTSNPN; CDR2 reads SVGIG (reference sequence).

As DNA, the CDR3 is TGTGCCAGCGACCGGGACAGGGGATACACCGGGGAGCTGTTTTTT. It translates to CASDRDRGYTGELFF. The chain uses TRBV7-9 and TRBJ2-2, with 10 bases identical to TRBD1. Per the germline V gene, CDR1 is SEHNR and CDR2 is FQNEAQ (reference sequence). The ends lost 8 bases at V and 3 bases at J; junction bases unmatched: 6. This CDR3 comprises 15 residues.

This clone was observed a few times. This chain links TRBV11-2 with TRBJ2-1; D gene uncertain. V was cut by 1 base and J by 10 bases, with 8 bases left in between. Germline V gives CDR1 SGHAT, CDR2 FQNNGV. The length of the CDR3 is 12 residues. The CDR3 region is CASSLAQLEQFF. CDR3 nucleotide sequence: TGTGCCAGCAGCTTAGCCCAGTTGGAGCAGTTCTTC.

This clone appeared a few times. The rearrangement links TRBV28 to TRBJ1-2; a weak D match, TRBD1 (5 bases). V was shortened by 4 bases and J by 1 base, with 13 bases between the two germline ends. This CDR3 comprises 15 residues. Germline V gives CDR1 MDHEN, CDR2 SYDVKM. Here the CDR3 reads CASSSTGDDNYGYTF. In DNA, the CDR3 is TGTGCCAGCAGTTCCACAGGCGACGATAACTATGGCTACACCTTC.

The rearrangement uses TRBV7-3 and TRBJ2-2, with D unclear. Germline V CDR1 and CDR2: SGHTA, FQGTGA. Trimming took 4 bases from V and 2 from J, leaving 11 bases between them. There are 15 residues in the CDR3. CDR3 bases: TGTGCCAGCAGCTCCGGTCCACCAAACACCGGGGAGCTGTTTTTT. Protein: CASSSGPPNTGELFF.

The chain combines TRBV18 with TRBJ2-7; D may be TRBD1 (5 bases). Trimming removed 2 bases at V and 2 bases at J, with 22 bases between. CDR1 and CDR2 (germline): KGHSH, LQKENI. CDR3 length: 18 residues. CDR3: CASSPLPGIAYGAYEQYF. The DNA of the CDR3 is TGTGCCAGCTCACCATTGCCAGGGATAGCATACGGTGCCTACGAGCAGTACTTC.

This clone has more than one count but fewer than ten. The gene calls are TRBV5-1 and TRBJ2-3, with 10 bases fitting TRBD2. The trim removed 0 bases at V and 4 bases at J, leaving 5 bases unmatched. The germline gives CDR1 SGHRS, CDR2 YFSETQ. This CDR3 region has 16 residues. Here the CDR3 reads CASSLVPAGGPDTQYF. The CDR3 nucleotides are TGCGCCAGCAGCTTGGTTCCAGCGGGAGGGCCAGATACGCAGTATTTT.

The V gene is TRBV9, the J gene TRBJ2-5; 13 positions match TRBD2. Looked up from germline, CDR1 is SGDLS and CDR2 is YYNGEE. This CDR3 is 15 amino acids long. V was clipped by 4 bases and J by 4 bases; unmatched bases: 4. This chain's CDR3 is CASSPRTSGRETQYF. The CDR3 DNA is TGTGCCAGCAGCCCCCGGACTAGCGGGAGAGAGACCCAGTACTTC.

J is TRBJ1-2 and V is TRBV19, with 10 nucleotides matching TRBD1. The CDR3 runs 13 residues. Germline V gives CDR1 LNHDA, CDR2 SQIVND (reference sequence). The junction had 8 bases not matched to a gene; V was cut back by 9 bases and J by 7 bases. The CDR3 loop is CASRGQGYGGYTF. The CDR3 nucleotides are TGTGCCAGCCGGGGACAGGGGTACGGTGGCTACACCTTC.